This T cell receptor beta chain was recovered during a study of identifying expanded T cells in peripheral blood. As to this clone: Its antigen is still unknown.

CDR1 and CDR2 from the germline V gene are MNHEY and SVGAGI. The CDR3 covers 15 residues. Trimming at V came to 0 bases and at J to 2 bases, leaving 4 bases not matched to a gene. Method: immunoSEQ multiplex PCR; TCRdb's copy keeps in-frame clones and lacks some. The sample consists of 70,000 to 95,000 clones, roughly 90% of them appearing once. No infections or other immune events were documented during collection. Points from the study as a whole: Technical replicates showed about 1.1 changed clones; two weeks roughly 15; four weeks 19. Clone count variance between roughly 2-week samples rose with total template count.

The chain recombines TRBV6-5 with TRBJ2-7; TRBD2 aligns across 7 bases. Specimen: blood. The TCR originated in a person aged 18 to 70 in good health. CDR3 amino acids: CASSYSAGRAYEQYF. The CDR3, as DNA: TGTGCCAGCAGTTACTCTGCAGGGAGGGCCTACGAGCAGTACTTC.